This passage covers 21 T cell receptor beta chains from one sample sequenced in a study of OX40 agonist ivuxolimab in advanced cancers. Profiled with immunoSEQ multiplex PCR; TCRdb holds only in-frame clones, not every one. The repertoire includes 15,000 to 20,000 clones, around 91% of them detected once, and around 49% sits in the top ten. Sequenced material: CD4+ or CD8+ T cells sorted from blood, taken in a trial of the OX40 agonist ivuxolimab. All receptors derive from an adult with an advanced solid tumor such as melanoma, head and neck, liver or kidney cancer.

V is TRBV10-1 and J is TRBJ2-1; 7 bases map to TRBD1. The ends lost 7 bases at V and 3 bases at J; junction bases unmatched: 12. CDR3 length: 16 residues. The germline gives CDR1 WNHNN, CDR2 SYGVQD (reference sequence). The CDR3 loop is CASTRPRQGIYNEQFF. In DNA, the CDR3 is TGCGCCAGCACCCGCCCGCGACAGGGAATCTACAATGAGCAGTTCTTC.

Only a few counts were recorded for this clone. V and J are TRBV19 and TRBJ1-5; tentatively, D is TRBD1 (5 bases). The V and J ends lost 3 bases and 7 bases respectively, with 13 bases between them. The CDR3 spans 14 residues. Per germline, CDR1 LNHDA and CDR2 SQIVND (reference sequence). CDR3 sequence reads: CASSMGGVDQPQHF. The CDR3 coding sequence is TGTGCCAGTAGTATGGGAGGGGTTGACCAGCCCCAGCATTTT.

V is TRBV11-2 and J is TRBJ2-7, with D tentatively TRBD1 or TRBD2 (6 bases each). The V gene's germline CDR1 is SGHAT and CDR2 FQNNGV. There are 11 residues in the CDR3. V lost 8 bases and J lost 6, with 11 bases in between. The CDR3: CASSGAGEQYF. In nucleotides, the CDR3 is TGTGCCAGCTCGGGGGCGGGCGAGCAGTACTTC.

The gene calls are TRBV4-3 and TRBJ2-7, with TRBD2 matching over 8 bases. Germline V lookup: CDR1 LGHNA, CDR2 YSLEER. The trim removed 4 bases at V and 5 bases at J, leaving 13 bases unmatched. CDR3 size: 16 residues. In DNA, the CDR3 is TGCGCCAGCAGCCGGGCTACCGGGACTAGAGCCCACGAGCAGTACTTC. Translation: CASSRATGTRAHEQYF.

This chain uses TRBV29-1 with TRBJ2-1; 8 bases line up with TRBD2. Germline V CDR1 and CDR2: SQVTM, ANQGSEA. The trim removed 5 bases at V and 4 bases at J, leaving 10 bases unmatched. This CDR3 has 15 residues. CDR3 coding DNA: TGCAGCGTTCCCCCTCGGGGGGGCGAGTACAATGAGCAGTTCTTC. Amino acids: CSVPPRGGEYNEQFF.

V usage is TRBV27 and J usage is TRBJ2-1; TRBD2 matches at 14 bases. CDR3 length: 16 residues. Losses at the gene ends were 10 bases for V and 2 bases for J; bases not matched to a gene: 7. The germline CDR1 and CDR2 sequences are MNHEY and SMNVEV (reference sequence). CDR3 region: CATNLGLAGAYNEQFF. CDR3 sequence (DNA): TGTGCCACGAACTTGGGACTAGCGGGGGCCTACAATGAGCAGTTCTTC.

V gene TRBV11-1 combines with J gene TRBJ2-7; TRBD1 aligns across 10 bases. V shed 1 base and J 3 bases; nucleotides not matched to a gene: 3. The CDR3 consists of 15 residues. Germline CDR1 and CDR2: SGHAT and FQDESV (reference sequence). For the CDR3, the DNA is TGTGCCAGCAGCTTAGTGGGGACAGGGGACTACGAGCAGTACTTC. This encodes CASSLVGTGDYEQYF.

The V and J genes are TRBV19 and TRBJ2-3, with D hard to call. The length of the CDR3 is 10 residues. CDR1 and CDR2 (germline): LNHDA, SQIVND (reference sequence). V gave up 10 bases and J gave up 5 bases, with 7 bases separating them. The CDR3 region has the DNA TGTGCCACCTTGGGAGATACGCAGTATTTT. Its translation is CATLGDTQYF.

The chain combines TRBV7-3 with TRBJ2-2, with 8 nucleotides matching TRBD1. Germline CDR1 and CDR2: SGHTA and FQGTGA. The CDR3 contains 14 residues. Losses at the gene ends were 8 bases for V and 0 bases for J; bases not matched to a gene: 2. CDR3 sequence: CASGGQANTGELFF. The DNA of the CDR3 is TGTGCCAGCGGGGGACAGGCGAACACCGGGGAGCTGTTTTTT.

V and J are TRBV7-8 and TRBJ2-2; unclear D gene. Germline loops: CDR1 SGHVS, CDR2 FQNEAQ. V gave up 1 base and J gave up 4 bases, with 1 base separating them. The CDR3 loop spans 12 amino acids. CDR3 in amino acids: CASSLGTGELFF. The CDR3 DNA is TGTGCCAGCAGCTTAGGCACCGGGGAGCTGTTTTTT.

The rearrangement links TRBV19 to TRBJ2-5, with TRBD2 matching 12 bases. Germline CDR1 reads LNHDA; CDR2 reads SQIVND (reference sequence). The V segment lost 6 bases and the J segment 2 bases; nucleotides outside the gene matches: 13. The CDR3 sequence is 18 residues long. The DNA of the CDR3 is TGTGCCAGTAGCGCGGATGTAGGACTAGCGGGAATTCAAGAGACCCAGTACTTC. Protein sequence: CASSADVGLAGIQETQYF.

The chain is built from TRBV5-1 and TRBJ1-5, with D unresolved. Germline loops: CDR1 SGHRS, CDR2 YFSETQ. V was clipped by 0 bases and J by 2 bases, with 6 bases between them. The length of the CDR3 is 14 residues. The CDR3 spells CASSLAGGNQPQHF. In DNA form, the CDR3 reads TGCGCCAGCAGCTTGGCCGGGGGCAATCAGCCCCAGCATTTT.

The chain links TRBV27 to TRBJ2-1; 8 positions agree with TRBD1. CDR3 length: 15 amino acids. From germline, CDR1 is MNHEY and CDR2 SMNVEV (reference sequence). Germline trimming cut 3 bases from V and 3 bases from J; bases unmatched to any gene: 4. CDR3 residues: CASSFLQGVYNEQFF. The CDR3 nucleotides are TGTGCCAGCAGTTTCCTACAGGGGGTCTACAATGAGCAGTTCTTC.

The genes are TRBV9 and TRBJ2-1; D is unclear. CDR1 is SGDLS, CDR2 YYNGEE, per germline. This CDR3 spans 16 amino acids. V was cut by 0 bases and J by 3 bases, with 13 bases left in between. The chain's CDR3 is CASSVGPGGFYNEQFF. The CDR3 nucleotides read TGTGCCAGCAGCGTAGGTCCGGGCGGCTTCTACAATGAGCAGTTCTTC.

The chain employs TRBV11-3 and TRBJ2-2; the match to TRBD2 covers 7 bases. The CDR3 totals 17 residues. Germline assignment: CDR1 SGHNT and CDR2 YENEEA. V lost 5 bases and J lost 2; bases outside the gene matches: 11. CDR3 region: CASSGNSGGENTGELFF. The CDR3 coding sequence is TGTGCCAGCAGCGGCAATTCGGGGGGTGAAAACACCGGGGAGCTGTTTTTT.

The chain is built from TRBV15 and TRBJ2-5; TRBD2 matches 10 bases. The CDR3 spans 13 residues. Germline V gene sequence: CDR1 LNHNV, CDR2 YYDKDF (reference sequence). V lost 7 bases and J lost 5; bases outside the gene matches: 4. The CDR3 here is CATKREGLETQYF. The CDR3 nucleotides are TGTGCCACCAAGCGGGAGGGCCTGGAGACCCAGTACTTC.

The chain carries TRBV4-3 and TRBJ2-5; 12 bases map to TRBD2. CDR3 size: 16 residues. Germline-derived CDR1 and CDR2 are LGHNA and YSLEER. V shed 4 bases and J 11 bases; nucleotides not matched to a gene: 14. CDR3 nucleotide sequence: TGCGCCAGCAGCCTCACTACGGGACTAGCGGGTGAGGAGCAGTACTTC. It specifies CASSLTTGLAGEEQYF.

This sequence joins TRBV2 and TRBJ2-5, with 12 bases fitting TRBD2. CDR3 length: 14 residues. Losses at the gene ends were 10 bases for V and 5 bases for J; bases not matched to a gene: 8. CDR1 SNHLY and CDR2 FYNNEI come from the germline V gene. The CDR3 DNA reads as TGTGCCAAGTTAGGACTAGCGGGAAAGGAGACCCAGTACTTC. Amino acid sequence: CAKLGLAGKETQYF.

This chain uses TRBV5-1 with TRBJ2-6; D unclear. CDR1 SGHRS and CDR2 YFSETQ come from the germline V gene. The CDR3 spans 16 residues. Trimming took off 0 bases at V and 1 base at J, with 8 bases between the two ends. CDR3 bases: TGCGCCAGCAGCTTGGCACATGGATCTGGGGCCAACGTCCTGACTTTC. It translates to CASSLAHGSGANVLTF.

The gene calls are TRBV7-9 and TRBJ1-2; D may be TRBD1 (6 bases). The CDR3 is made up of 14 amino acids. With 1 base removed from V and 7 bases from J, the gap between germline ends came to 13 bases. CDR1 and CDR2 from the germline V gene are SEHNR and FQNEAQ (reference sequence). The CDR3 spells CASSLGGGAVGYTF. DNA for the CDR3: TGTGCCAGCAGCTTAGGAGGGGGGGCGGTTGGCTACACCTTC.

The CDR3: CATRVAGEPSYEQYF. The CDR3 DNA is TGTGCCACCAGAGTAGCGGGAGAGCCCTCCTACGAGCAGTACTTC. The V gene is TRBV15, the J gene TRBJ2-7, with 9 bases identical to TRBD2. CDR1 and CDR2 from the germline V gene are LNHNV and YYDKDF (reference sequence). The CDR3 spans 15 residues. The junction had 6 bases not matched to a gene; V was cut back by 6 bases and J by 0 bases.